This TCR beta chain was obtained from a study of T cells in Graves' hyperthyroidism and ophthalmopathy. This clonotype was counted ten times or more. The cohort's ophthalmopathy patients, a group with duration under 3 months, had a Clinical Activity Score of at least 3 and a NOSPECS grade of at least 4. Using RNA transcripts as the source, TCR beta CDR3 regions were amplified. An initial round of RT-PCR targeting the TCR CDR3 relied on the HTBI primer set. TCRdb reprocessed the multiplex PCR reads via MiXCR and lists one record per CDR3 protein. The sample lists about 350,000 distinct CDR3 sequences; 15% to 20% were seen once. The TCR originated in a woman aged 40 to 50 with Graves' ophthalmopathy. The sequenced sample was blood.

The CDR3 region is CASSMMAPGTYEQYF. CDR3 sequence (DNA): TGTGCCAGTAGTATGATGGCCCCTGGGACCTACGAGCAGTACTTC. The chain joins TRBV19 to TRBJ2-7; no clear D. Trimming took 3 bases from V and 2 from J, leaving 14 bases between them. CDR1 and CDR2 from the germline V gene are LNHDA and SQIVND (reference sequence). CDR3 size: 15 residues.